These 30 T cell receptor beta chains were all obtained from the same sample, sequenced in a study of liver allograft versus peripheral blood T cells. Study in general: The authors compared T cell receptor repertoires in transplanted livers with those in the peripheral blood of recipients.

TCRdb reprocessed the reads via MiXCR and lists one record per CDR3 protein. The table has around 10,000 distinct CDR3 sequences, approximately 18% seen once. These receptors were obtained from a human patient who had a liver transplant. The graft donor may have contributed some T cells.

In this sample, this clonotype is medium-sized (0.01 to 0.1%). The chain links TRBV10-3 to TRBJ1-5; D is possibly TRBD1 (6 bases). CDR3 length equals 17 residues. The germline V and J ends were trimmed by 0 bases and 4 bases, with 16 bases remaining between them. Germline V lookup: CDR1 ENHRY, CDR2 SYGVKD. The CDR3 region is CAISESEGGWGNQPQHF. CDR3 bases: TGTGCCATCAGTGAGTCGGAGGGGGGATGGGGTAATCAGCCCCAGCATTTT.

The chain couples TRBV7-2 to TRBJ1-1, with a weak D call TRBD1 (5 bases). The CDR3 is made up of 15 amino acids. V was cut by 5 bases and J by 0 bases, with 13 bases left in between. The germline V gene has CDR1 SGHTA and CDR2 FQGNSA. The CDR3 region is CASSPSGGMNTEAFF. The CDR3 region has the DNA TGTGCCAGCAGCCCTTCGGGGGGGATGAACACTGAAGCTTTCTTT.

In this sample, this clonotype turned up many times. The chain links TRBV6-5 to TRBJ1-4; TRBD1 might be the D (5 bases). Germline loops: CDR1 MNHEY, CDR2 SVGAGI. Trimming cost V 5 bases and J 11 bases, with 12 bases left between them. The CDR3 totals 12 residues. The CDR3 spells CASSKPGLKLFF. CDR3 nucleotide sequence: TGTGCCAGCAGTAAGCCGGGACTGAAACTGTTTTTT.

By share, this clonotype ranks as medium-sized. The chain combines TRBV19 with TRBJ1-2, with D unresolved. Germline V gene sequence: CDR1 LNHDA, CDR2 SQIVND (reference sequence). The CDR3 has 13 amino acids. V shed 3 bases and J shed 8 bases, with 13 bases lying between them. CDR3 DNA sequence: TGTGCCAGTAGTATCGGAGACCGCATGGGCTACACCTTC. Its translation is CASSIGDRMGYTF.

The V call is TRBV7-3, the J call TRBJ2-1, with TRBD2 identical over 10 bases. CDR1 and CDR2 (germline): SGHTA, FQGTGA. Trimming cost V 1 base and J 8 bases; bases outside gene matches: 5. CDR3 length: 15 amino acids. The CDR3 coding sequence is TGTGCCAGCAGCTTAAAGCGGGGGGGCAACGATGAGCAGTTCTTC. Amino acids: CASSLKRGGNDEQFF. Filled out from reference TRBV7-3 and TRBJ2-1, the complete variable domain reads GAGVSQTPSNKVTEKGKYVELRCDPISGHTALYWYRQSLGQGPEFLIYFQGTGAADDSGLPNDRFFAVRPEGSVSTLKIQRTERGDSAVYLCASSLKRGGNDEQFFGPGTRLTVL.

This clonotype qualifies as medium-sized. The genes are TRBV16 and TRBJ1-2, with D hard to call. Germline values: CDR1 KGHSY, CDR2 FQNENV. Trimming stripped 2 bases from V and 1 base from J, with 5 bases between. This CDR3 has 13 amino acids. CDR3 DNA: TGTGCCAGCAGCCAAGGCAGTAACTATGGCTACACCTTC. This codes for CASSQGSNYGYTF.

The sample holds many counts of this clonotype. The chain's CDR3 is CAWKGDTGGTEAFF. The DNA of the CDR3 is TGTGCCTGGAAAGGGGACACAGGGGGCACTGAAGCTTTCTTT. The chain employs TRBV30 and TRBJ1-1, with 8 bases that match TRBD1. The CDR3 loop spans 14 amino acids. The V gene end was trimmed by 4 bases and the J gene end by 4 bases; junction bases not matched to a gene: 8. Germline V gene sequence: CDR1 GTSNPN, CDR2 SVGIG (reference sequence). Full variable domain (outside the CDR3, taken from reference TRBV30 and TRBJ1-1): SQTIHQWPATLVQPVGSPLSLECTVEGTSNPNLYWYRQAAGRGLQLLFYSVGIGQISSEVPQNLSASRPQDRQFILSSKKLLLSDSGFYLCAWKGDTGGTEAFFGQGTRLTVV.

This clonotype counts as medium-sized. The rearrangement links TRBV6-5 to TRBJ1-2; 8 nucleotides match TRBD1. Germline trimming cut 2 bases from V and 5 bases from J; bases unmatched to any gene: 4. This CDR3 has 14 amino acids. Germline CDR1 and CDR2: MNHEY and SVGAGI. The DNA of the CDR3 is TGTGCCAGCAGTTACGGACGACAGGGGTATGGCTACACCTTC. Translated, it gives CASSYGRQGYGYTF.

In this sample, this clonotype is medium-sized. The J gene is TRBJ1-4, the V gene TRBV19; D is unresolved. The CDR3 consists of 15 residues. The ends were cut back, 3 bases at V and 8 bases at J, with 16 bases in the middle. From germline, CDR1 is LNHDA and CDR2 SQIVND (reference sequence). CDR3 nucleotides: TGTGCCAGTAGTATCAACCGACCGGGTAACGAAAAACTGTTTTTT. Protein: CASSINRPGNEKLFF.

As concerns this clonotype: Since a much larger clone is just one base distant, this may be a read error. The chain employs TRBV7-9 and TRBJ1-6, with a weak D call TRBD1 (5 bases). The germline gives CDR1 SEHNR, CDR2 FQNEAQ (reference sequence). CDR3 length equals 15 residues. The V and J ends lost 6 bases and 10 bases respectively, with 19 bases between them. The CDR3, as DNA: TGTGCCAGCAGTTCGGCATTCCAGGGAAGGTCACCCCTCCACTTT. Its protein product is CASSSAFQGRSPLHF.

This clonotype appeared many times. The genes are TRBV6-5 and TRBJ1-4; no reliable D call. Deletions cut 6 bases from V and 11 bases from J, with 16 bases between. This CDR3 is 13 amino acids long. From germline, CDR1 is MNHEY and CDR2 SVGAGI. The chain's CDR3 is CASSLVSMGKLFF. In nucleotides, the CDR3 is TGTGCCAGCAGCCTGGTCTCGATGGGGAAACTGTTTTTT.

V is TRBV18 and J is TRBJ1-6; 9 positions match TRBD1. The CDR3 is 14 residues long. In germline, CDR1 is KGHSH, CDR2 LQKENI. Trimming cost V 5 bases and J 5 bases; bases outside gene matches: 1. The CDR3 DNA reads TGTGCCAGCTCAGGGGACAGGGATAATTCACCCCTCCACTTT. Its translation: CASSGDRDNSPLHF. The variable domain in full, with the rest retrieved from reference TRBV18 and TRBJ1-6, is NAGVMQNPRHLVRRRGQEARLRCSPMKGHSHVYWYRQLPEEGLKFMVYLQKENIIDESGMPKERFSAEFPKEGPSILRIQQVVRGDSAAYFCASSGDRDNSPLHFGNGTRLTVT.

V usage is TRBV5-6 and J usage is TRBJ1-1; 7 bases match TRBD1. This CDR3 comprises 17 residues. The ends lost 0 bases at V and 3 bases at J; junction bases unmatched: 11. Germline V gives CDR1 SGHDT, CDR2 YYEEEE. In DNA, the CDR3 is TGTGCCAGCAGCTTGGTAGGGGGCCTCGGGGTGTACACTGAAGCTTTCTTT. This gives the protein CASSLVGGLGVYTEAFF. Supplemented by reference TRBV5-6 and TRBJ1-1, the full variable domain reads DAGVTQSPTHLIKTRGQQVTLRCSPKSGHDTVSWYQQALGQGPQFIFQYYEEEERQRGNFPDRFSGHQFPNYSSELNVNALLLGDSALYLCASSLVGGLGVYTEAFFGQGTRLTVV.

By share, this clonotype counts as medium-sized. The chain is built from TRBV27 and TRBJ2-7; 12 nucleotides match TRBD1. Looked up from germline, CDR1 is MNHEY and CDR2 is SMNVEV (reference sequence). The CDR3 length is 16 residues. The trim removed 6 bases at V and 7 bases at J, leaving 13 bases unmatched. The CDR3 nucleotides read TGTGCCAGCAGCCGCTTCCCGGGACAGGGGGCACAGGAGCAGTACTTC. Protein sequence: CASSRFPGQGAQEQYF.

This clonotype is classed as medium-sized. The chain uses TRBV6-2 or TRBV6-3 and TRBJ1-1; D is perhaps TRBD1 (5 bases). The V gene's germline CDR1 is MNHEY and CDR2 SVGEGT. The V end lost 4 bases, the J end lost 10 bases, and 13 bases lay between the germline ends. The CDR3 is 12 amino acids. CDR3 region: CASSSGPRGAFF. DNA for the CDR3: TGTGCCAGCAGTTCAGGGCCCCGGGGAGCTTTCTTT.

This clonotype was counted a few times. The chain couples TRBV19 to TRBJ2-7; TRBD1 is a possible D gene (6 bases). The germline V gene has CDR1 LNHDA and CDR2 SQIVND (reference sequence). The CDR3 is 14 residues long. Between the trimmed V and J ends, which lost 5 bases and 2 bases, there was a span of 13 bases. As DNA, the CDR3 is TGTGCCAGTAGTGCCTACAGGGCCACCTACGAGCAGTACTTC. Translation gives CASSAYRATYEQYF.

This clonotype was observed many times. V is TRBV7-9 and J is TRBJ1-1; D is unresolved. V shed 7 bases and J shed 0 bases, with 15 bases lying between them. This CDR3 spans 15 amino acids. Germline values: CDR1 SEHNR, CDR2 FQNEAQ (reference sequence). The CDR3 DNA reads as TGTGCCAGCAATAGGGATCCAGCGATGAACACTGAAGCTTTCTTT. This codes for CASNRDPAMNTEAFF.

This clonotype rates as medium-sized (0.01 to 0.1%). The gene calls are TRBV7-2 and TRBJ2-7; D remains ambiguous. The CDR3 loop spans 13 amino acids. V was clipped by 1 base and J by 8 bases, with 12 bases between them. Per germline, CDR1 SGHTA and CDR2 FQGNSA. CDR3 sequence reads: CASSLGTASQQYF. The CDR3 nucleotides read TGTGCCAGCAGCTTAGGGACGGCTTCGCAGCAGTACTTC.

As for this clonotype: This clone may be a read error of a much larger clone one base away. The chain joins TRBV29-1 to TRBJ1-5; TRBD1 is a possible D gene (5 bases). The CDR3 contains 12 residues. Germline CDR1 is SQVTM and CDR2 is ANQGSEA. Trimming took 6 bases from V and 10 from J, leaving 16 bases between them. CDR3: CSVGVNNAPQHF. DNA for the CDR3: TGCAGCGTGGGGGTCAATAATGCACCCCAGCATTTT.

V and J are TRBV18 and TRBJ1-5, with D unclear. The CDR3 extends over 14 amino acids. V was cut by 3 bases and J by 2 bases, with 8 bases left in between. In germline, CDR1 is KGHSH, CDR2 LQKENI. CDR3 bases: TGTGCCAGCTCACCGGACGGAGGCAATCAGCCCCAGCATTTT. Amino acid sequence: CASSPDGGNQPQHF.

This clonotype is labeled as medium-sized. CDR3 sequence reads: CASSIRASGQGTYGYTF. The CDR3 DNA reads TGTGCCAGTAGTATCCGTGCCTCGGGACAGGGGACCTATGGCTACACCTTC. The chain joins TRBV19 to TRBJ1-2; TRBD1 agrees at 10 bases. V trimming: 3 bases; J trimming: 4 bases; junction bases outside the gene matches: 11. Germline assignment: CDR1 LNHDA and CDR2 SQIVND (reference sequence). The CDR3 length is 17 residues.

Relative to its sample, this clonotype is medium-sized. The genes are TRBV18 and TRBJ1-1, with D possibly matching TRBD1 (5 bases). The CDR3 has 15 residues. The V and J ends lost 5 bases and 1 base respectively, with 14 bases between them. Per the germline V gene, CDR1 is KGHSH and CDR2 is LQKENI. The CDR3 bases are TGTGCCAGCTCATGGGGGACCGGGGGGAACACTGAAGCTTTCTTT. Translated: CASSWGTGGNTEAFF. The variable domain in full, with the rest retrieved from reference TRBV18 and TRBJ1-1, is NAGVMQNPRHLVRRRGQEARLRCSPMKGHSHVYWYRQLPEEGLKFMVYLQKENIIDESGMPKERFSAEFPKEGPSILRIQQVVRGDSAAYFCASSWGTGGNTEAFFGQGTRLTVV.

The chain carries TRBV20-1 and TRBJ2-1; D not certain. Germline CDR1 is DFQATT and CDR2 is SNEGSKA (reference sequence). Trimming removed 0 bases from V and 5 bases from J, with 2 bases in between. CDR3 length equals 11 residues. The CDR3 sequence: CSARDNNEQFF. The CDR3 DNA is TGCAGTGCTAGAGATAACAATGAGCAGTTCTTC.

The gene calls are TRBV5-4 and TRBJ1-2, with D unresolved. This CDR3 is 12 amino acids long. Trimming took off 5 bases at V and 5 bases at J, with 10 bases between the two ends. CDR1 is SGHNT and CDR2 is YYREEE in the germline V gene (reference sequence). CDR3 sequence (DNA): TGTGCCAGCAGTCCCGACGCTTATGGCTACACCTTC. Translated, it gives CASSPDAYGYTF.

The chain links TRBV20-1 to TRBJ1-6, with D perhaps matching TRBD1 (6 bases). CDR3 length equals 17 residues. The V gene's germline CDR1 is DFQATT and CDR2 SNEGSKA (reference sequence). The V end lost 0 bases, the J end lost 0 bases, and 12 bases lay between the germline ends. CDR3 region: CSARDSRGSSYNSPLHF. CDR3 DNA sequence: TGCAGTGCTAGAGATAGCAGGGGCAGCTCCTATAATTCACCCCTCCACTTT.

The genes are TRBV7-9 and TRBJ1-1; a possible D gene is TRBD1 (6 bases). This CDR3 spans 15 amino acids. The V end was cut by 4 bases, the J end by 4 bases, with 16 bases between. The germline CDR1 and CDR2 sequences are SEHNR and FQNEAQ (reference sequence). This chain's CDR3 is CASSSRTVGGTEAFF. The CDR3 nucleotides read TGTGCCAGCAGCTCCCGGACAGTGGGGGGCACTGAAGCTTTCTTT.

This clonotype rates as medium-sized. V usage is TRBV9 and J usage is TRBJ1-1; D gene unclear. The CDR3 has 14 amino acids. The V gene's germline CDR1 is SGDLS and CDR2 YYNGEE. V was pared by 0 bases and J by 2 bases, with 8 bases between. The CDR3 nucleotides are TGTGCCAGCAGCGTAGGTCCGGATAACACTGAAGCTTTCTTT. This gives the protein CASSVGPDNTEAFF.

This clonotype was seen more than once but under ten times. The chain carries TRBV19 and TRBJ2-7; TRBD2 matches 14 bases. Trimming cost V 6 bases and J 9 bases; bases outside gene matches: 7. Per the germline V gene, CDR1 is LNHDA and CDR2 is SQIVND (reference sequence). The CDR3 extends over 14 amino acids. The chain's CDR3 is CASRTSGGAETQYF. The CDR3 coding sequence is TGTGCCAGTAGGACTAGCGGGGGGGCGGAGACGCAGTACTTC.

In its sample, this clonotype is medium-sized. The J gene is TRBJ1-2, the V gene TRBV18; D is ambiguous. Between the trimmed V and J ends, which lost 2 bases and 6 bases, there was a span of 10 bases. The germline CDR1 and CDR2 sequences are KGHSH and LQKENI. The CDR3 covers 13 residues. CDR3 protein: CASSPDPGNGYTF. The CDR3 coding sequence is TGTGCCAGCTCACCAGATCCGGGAAATGGCTACACCTTC. The full variable domain, in which reference TRBV18 and TRBJ1-2 provide the parts outside the CDR3, is NAGVMQNPRHLVRRRGQEARLRCSPMKGHSHVYWYRQLPEEGLKFMVYLQKENIIDESGMPKERFSAEFPKEGPSILRIQQVVRGDSAAYFCASSPDPGNGYTFGSGTRLTVV.

This sequence joins TRBV12-3 or TRBV12-4 and TRBJ1-6; D is unclear. V was shortened by 3 bases and J by 6 bases, with 6 bases between the two germline ends. The CDR3 sequence is 13 residues long. The CDR3, as DNA: TGTGCCAGCAGTTTCAATCTTAATTCACCCCTCCACTTT. This codes for CASSFNLNSPLHF.